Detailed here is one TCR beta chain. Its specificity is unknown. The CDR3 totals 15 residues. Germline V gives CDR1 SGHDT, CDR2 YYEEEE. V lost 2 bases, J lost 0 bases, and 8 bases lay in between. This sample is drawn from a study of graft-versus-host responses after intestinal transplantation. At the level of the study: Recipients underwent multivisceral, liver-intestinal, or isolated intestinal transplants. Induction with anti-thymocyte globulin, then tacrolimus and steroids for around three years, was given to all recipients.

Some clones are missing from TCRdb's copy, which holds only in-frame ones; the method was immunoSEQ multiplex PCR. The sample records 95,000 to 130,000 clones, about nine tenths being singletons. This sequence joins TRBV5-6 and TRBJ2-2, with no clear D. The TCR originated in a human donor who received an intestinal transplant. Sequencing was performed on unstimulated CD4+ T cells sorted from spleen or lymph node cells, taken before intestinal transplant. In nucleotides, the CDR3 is TGTGCCAGCAGCTTCAACGCGGCGAACACCGGGGAGCTGTTTTTT. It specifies CASSFNAANTGELFF.